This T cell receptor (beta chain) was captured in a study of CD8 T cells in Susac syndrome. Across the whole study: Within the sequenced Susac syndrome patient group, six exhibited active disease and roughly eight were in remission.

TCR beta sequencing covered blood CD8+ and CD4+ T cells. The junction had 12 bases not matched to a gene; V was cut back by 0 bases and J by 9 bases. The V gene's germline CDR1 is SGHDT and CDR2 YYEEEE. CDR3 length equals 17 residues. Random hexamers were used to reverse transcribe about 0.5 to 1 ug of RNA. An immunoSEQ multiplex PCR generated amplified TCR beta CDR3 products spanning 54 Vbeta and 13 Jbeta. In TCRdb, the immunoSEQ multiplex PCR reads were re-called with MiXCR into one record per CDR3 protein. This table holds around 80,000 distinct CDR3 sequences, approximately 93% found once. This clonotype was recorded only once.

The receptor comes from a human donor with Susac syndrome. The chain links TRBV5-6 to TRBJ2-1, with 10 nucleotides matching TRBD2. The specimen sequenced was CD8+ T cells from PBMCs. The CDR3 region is CASSLVDSGRSRSEQFF. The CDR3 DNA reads TGTGCCAGCAGCTTGGTTGATAGCGGGAGGTCCCGGAGTGAGCAGTTCTTC.